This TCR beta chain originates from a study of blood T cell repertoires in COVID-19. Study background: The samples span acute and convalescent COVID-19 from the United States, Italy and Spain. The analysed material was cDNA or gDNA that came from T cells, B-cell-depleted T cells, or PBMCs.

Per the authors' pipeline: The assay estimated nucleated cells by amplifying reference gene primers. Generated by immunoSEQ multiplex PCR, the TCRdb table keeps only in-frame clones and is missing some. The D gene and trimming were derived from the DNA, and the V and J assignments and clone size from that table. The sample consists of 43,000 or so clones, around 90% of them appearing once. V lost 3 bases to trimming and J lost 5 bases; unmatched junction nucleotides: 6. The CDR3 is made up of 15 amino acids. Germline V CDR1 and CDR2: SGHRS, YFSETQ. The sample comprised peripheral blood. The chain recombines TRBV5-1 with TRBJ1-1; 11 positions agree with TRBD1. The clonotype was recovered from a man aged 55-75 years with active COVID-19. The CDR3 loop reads CASSYPGTGGTEAFF. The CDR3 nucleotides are TGCGCCAGCAGCTACCCCGGGACAGGGGGTACTGAAGCTTTCTTT. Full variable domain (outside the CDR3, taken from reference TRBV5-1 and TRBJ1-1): KAGVTQTPRYLIKTRGQQVTLSCSPISGHRSVSWYQQTPGQGLQFLFEYFSETQRNKGNFPGRFSGRQFSNSRSEMNVSTLELGDSALYLCASSYPGTGGTEAFFGQGTRLTVV.